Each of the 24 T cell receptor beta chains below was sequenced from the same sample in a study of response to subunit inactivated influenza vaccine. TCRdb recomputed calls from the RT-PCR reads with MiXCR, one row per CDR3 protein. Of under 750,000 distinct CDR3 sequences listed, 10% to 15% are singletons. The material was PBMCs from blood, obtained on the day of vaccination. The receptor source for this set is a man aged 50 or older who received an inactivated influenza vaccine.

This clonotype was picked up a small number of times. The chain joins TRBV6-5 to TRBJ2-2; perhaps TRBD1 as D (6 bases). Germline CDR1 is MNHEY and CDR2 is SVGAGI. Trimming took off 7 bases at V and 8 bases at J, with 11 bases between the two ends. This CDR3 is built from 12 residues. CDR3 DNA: TGTGCCAGCAATACAGGGTCGGGGGAGCTGTTTTTT. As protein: CASNTGSGELFF.

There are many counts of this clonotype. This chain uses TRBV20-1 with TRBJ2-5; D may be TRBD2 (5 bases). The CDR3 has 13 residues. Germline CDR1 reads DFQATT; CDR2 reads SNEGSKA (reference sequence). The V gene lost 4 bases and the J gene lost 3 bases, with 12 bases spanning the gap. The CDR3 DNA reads TGCAGTGCTATTTTGCCGGGGAAAGAGACCCAGTACTTC. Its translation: CSAILPGKETQYF.

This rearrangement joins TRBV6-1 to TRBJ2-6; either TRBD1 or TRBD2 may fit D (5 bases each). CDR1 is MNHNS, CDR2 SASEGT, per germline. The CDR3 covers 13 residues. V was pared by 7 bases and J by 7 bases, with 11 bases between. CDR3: CASKRGTANVLTF. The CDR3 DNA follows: TGTGCCAGCAAGAGGGGCACCGCCAACGTCCTGACTTTC.

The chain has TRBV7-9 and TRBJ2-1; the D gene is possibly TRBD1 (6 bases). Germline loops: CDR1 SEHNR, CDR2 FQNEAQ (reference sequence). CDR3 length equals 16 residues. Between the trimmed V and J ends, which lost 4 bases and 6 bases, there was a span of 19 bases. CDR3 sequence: CASSSTGLGAVNEQFF. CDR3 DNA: TGTGCCAGCAGCTCCACCGGATTGGGGGCTGTCAATGAGCAGTTCTTC.

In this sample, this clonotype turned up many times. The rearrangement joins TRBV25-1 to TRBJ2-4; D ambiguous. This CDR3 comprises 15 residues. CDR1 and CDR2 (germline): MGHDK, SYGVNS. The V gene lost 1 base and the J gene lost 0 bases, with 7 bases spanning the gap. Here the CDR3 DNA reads TGTGCCAGCAGTGAATCCGGGTTAGCCAAAAACATTCAGTACTTC. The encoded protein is CASSESGLAKNIQYF.

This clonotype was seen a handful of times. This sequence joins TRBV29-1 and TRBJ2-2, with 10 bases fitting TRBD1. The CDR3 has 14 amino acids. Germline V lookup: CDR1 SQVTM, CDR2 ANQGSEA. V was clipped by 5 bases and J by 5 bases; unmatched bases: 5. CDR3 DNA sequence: TGCAGCGTTCGGACAGGGGGTCGGACCGGGGAGCTGTTTTTT. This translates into CSVRTGGRTGELFF.

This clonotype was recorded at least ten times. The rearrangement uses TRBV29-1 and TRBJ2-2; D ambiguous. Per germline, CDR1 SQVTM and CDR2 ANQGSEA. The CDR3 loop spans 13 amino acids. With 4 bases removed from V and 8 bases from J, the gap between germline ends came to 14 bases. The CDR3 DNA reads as TGCAGCGTTGTTGTCCCGTCAGGTGGGGAGCTGTTTTTT. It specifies CSVVVPSGGELFF.

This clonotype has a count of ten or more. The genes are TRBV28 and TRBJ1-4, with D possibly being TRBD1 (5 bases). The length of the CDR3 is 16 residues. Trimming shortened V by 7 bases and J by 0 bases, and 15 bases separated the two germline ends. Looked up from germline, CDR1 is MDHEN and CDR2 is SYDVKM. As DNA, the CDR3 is TGTGCCAGCAACCCGCCGGGGGGGACAACTAATGAAAAACTGTTTTTT. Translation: CASNPPGGTTNEKLFF.

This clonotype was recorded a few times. This CDR3 is CASSPGPARTHEQYF. The CDR3, as DNA: TGTGCCAGCAGCCCCGGGCCCGCACGGACCCACGAGCAGTACTTC. The V gene is TRBV6-1, the J gene TRBJ2-7; D call uncertain. The V gene's germline CDR1 is MNHNS and CDR2 SASEGT. Trimming removed 6 bases at V and 5 bases at J, with 20 bases between. This CDR3 comprises 15 residues.

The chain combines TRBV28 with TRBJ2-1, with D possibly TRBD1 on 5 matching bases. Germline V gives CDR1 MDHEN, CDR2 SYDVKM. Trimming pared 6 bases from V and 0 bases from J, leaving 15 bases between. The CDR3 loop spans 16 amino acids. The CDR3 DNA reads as TGTGCCAGCAGAAATAGCTATACAGGCTCCTACAATGAGCAGTTCTTC. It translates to CASRNSYTGSYNEQFF.

Here the CDR3 reads CASSPDRVGNTEAFF. In nucleotides, the CDR3 is TGTGCCAGCAGCCCAGACAGGGTCGGGAACACTGAAGCTTTCTTT. The chain joins TRBV7-9 to TRBJ1-1; TRBD1 matches at 7 bases. Looked up from germline, CDR1 is SEHNR and CDR2 is FQNEAQ (reference sequence). V shed 5 bases and J 1 base; nucleotides not matched to a gene: 7. This CDR3 spans 15 amino acids.

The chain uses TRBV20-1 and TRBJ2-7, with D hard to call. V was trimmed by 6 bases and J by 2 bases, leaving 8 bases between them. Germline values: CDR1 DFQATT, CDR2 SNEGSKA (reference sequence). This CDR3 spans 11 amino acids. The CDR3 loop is CSANPAYEQYF. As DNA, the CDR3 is TGCAGTGCCAATCCCGCCTACGAGCAGTACTTC.

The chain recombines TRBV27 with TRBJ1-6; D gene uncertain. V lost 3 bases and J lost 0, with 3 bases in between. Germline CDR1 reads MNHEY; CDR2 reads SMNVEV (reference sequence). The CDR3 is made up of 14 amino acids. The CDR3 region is CASSFSSYNSPLHF. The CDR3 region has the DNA TGTGCCAGCAGTTTTAGCTCCTATAATTCACCCCTCCACTTT.

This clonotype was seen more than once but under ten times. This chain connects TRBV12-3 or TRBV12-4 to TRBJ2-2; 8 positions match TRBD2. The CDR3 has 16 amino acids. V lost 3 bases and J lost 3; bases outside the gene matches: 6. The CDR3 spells CASSFWLAGYTGELFF. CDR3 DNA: TGTGCCAGCAGTTTTTGGCTAGCGGGTTACACCGGGGAGCTGTTTTTT.

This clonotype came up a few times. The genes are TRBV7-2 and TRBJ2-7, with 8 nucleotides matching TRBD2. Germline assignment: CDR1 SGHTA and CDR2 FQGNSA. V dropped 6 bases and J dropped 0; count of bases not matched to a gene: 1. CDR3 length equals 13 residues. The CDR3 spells CASRSGSSYEQYF. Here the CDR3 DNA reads TGTGCCAGCAGAAGCGGGAGCTCCTACGAGCAGTACTTC.

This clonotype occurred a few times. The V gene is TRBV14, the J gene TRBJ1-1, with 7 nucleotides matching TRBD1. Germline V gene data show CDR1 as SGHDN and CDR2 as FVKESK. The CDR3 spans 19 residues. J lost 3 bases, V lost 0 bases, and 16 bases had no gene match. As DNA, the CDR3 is TGTGCCAGCAGCCAAGATCGGAGGGGGCGCGAGATTTGGGACACTGAAGCTTTCTTT. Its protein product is CASSQDRRGREIWDTEAFF.

CDR3 in amino acids: CASSGSPYEQYF. CDR3 nucleotides: TGTGCCAGCAGTGGGTCTCCCTACGAGCAGTACTTC. V gene TRBV12-3 or TRBV12-4 combines with J gene TRBJ2-7; no firm D call. The germline V and J ends were trimmed by 5 bases and 2 bases, with 7 bases remaining between them. This CDR3 is 12 amino acids long.

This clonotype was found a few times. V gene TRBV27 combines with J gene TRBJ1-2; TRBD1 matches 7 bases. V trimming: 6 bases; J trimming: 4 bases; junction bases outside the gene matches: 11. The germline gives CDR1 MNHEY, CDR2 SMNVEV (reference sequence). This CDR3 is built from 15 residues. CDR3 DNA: TGTGCCAGCAGAACTCCTGGGACAGCAGCCTATGGCTACACCTTC. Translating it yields CASRTPGTAAYGYTF.

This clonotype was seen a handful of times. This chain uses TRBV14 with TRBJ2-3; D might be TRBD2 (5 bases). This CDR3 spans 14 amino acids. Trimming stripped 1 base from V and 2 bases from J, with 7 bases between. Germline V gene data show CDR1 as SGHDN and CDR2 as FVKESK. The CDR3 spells CASSQAGFTDTQYF. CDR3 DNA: TGTGCCAGCAGCCAAGCGGGGTTCACAGATACGCAGTATTTT.

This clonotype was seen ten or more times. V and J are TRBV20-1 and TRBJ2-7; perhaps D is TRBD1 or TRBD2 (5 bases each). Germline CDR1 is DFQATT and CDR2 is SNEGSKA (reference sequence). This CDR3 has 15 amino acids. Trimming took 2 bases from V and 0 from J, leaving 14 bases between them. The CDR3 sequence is CSARSVGDGSYEQYF. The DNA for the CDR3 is TGCAGTGCTAGATCCGTTGGGGACGGCTCCTACGAGCAGTACTTC.

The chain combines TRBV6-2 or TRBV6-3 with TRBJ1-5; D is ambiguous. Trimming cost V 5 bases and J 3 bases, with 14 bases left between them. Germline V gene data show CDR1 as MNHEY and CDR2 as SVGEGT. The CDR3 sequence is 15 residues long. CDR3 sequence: CASSELSTNNQPQHF. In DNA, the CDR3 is TGTGCCAGCAGTGAGTTGAGCACAAACAATCAGCCCCAGCATTTT.

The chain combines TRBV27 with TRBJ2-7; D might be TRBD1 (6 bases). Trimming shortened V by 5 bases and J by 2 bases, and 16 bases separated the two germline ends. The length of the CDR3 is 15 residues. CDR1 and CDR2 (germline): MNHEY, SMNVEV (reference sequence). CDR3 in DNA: TGTGCCAGCAGTGTAAAACCGGGACACCCCTACGAGCAGTACTTC. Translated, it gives CASSVKPGHPYEQYF.

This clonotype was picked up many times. CDR3 nucleotides: TGCGCCAGCAGCCAAGATTTTCACTCAGCTAACTATGGCTACACCTTC. Protein sequence: CASSQDFHSANYGYTF. The chain is built from TRBV4-3 and TRBJ1-2, with D uncertain. Trimming cost V 0 bases and J 0 bases, with 11 bases left between them. Per the germline V gene, CDR1 is LGHNA and CDR2 is YSLEER. CDR3 length: 16 residues.

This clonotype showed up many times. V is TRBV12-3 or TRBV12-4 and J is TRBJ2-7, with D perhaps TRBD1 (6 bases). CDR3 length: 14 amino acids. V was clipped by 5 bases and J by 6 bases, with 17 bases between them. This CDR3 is CASSPMDSWGEQYF. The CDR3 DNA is TGTGCCAGCAGTCCGATGGACAGTTGGGGCGAGCAGTACTTC.